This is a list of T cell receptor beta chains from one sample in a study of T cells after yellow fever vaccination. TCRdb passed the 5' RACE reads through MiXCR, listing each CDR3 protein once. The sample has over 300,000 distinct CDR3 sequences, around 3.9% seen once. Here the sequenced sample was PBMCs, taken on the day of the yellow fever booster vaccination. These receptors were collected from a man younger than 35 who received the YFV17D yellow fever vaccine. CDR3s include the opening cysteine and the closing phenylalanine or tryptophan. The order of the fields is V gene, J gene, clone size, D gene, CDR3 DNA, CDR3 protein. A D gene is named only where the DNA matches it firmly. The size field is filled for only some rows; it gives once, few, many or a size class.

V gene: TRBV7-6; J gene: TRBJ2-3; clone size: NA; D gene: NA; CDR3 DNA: TGTGCCAGCAGCTTAGCGGGGGCTAGCACAGATAGGCAGTATTTT; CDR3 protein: CASSLAGASTDRQYF
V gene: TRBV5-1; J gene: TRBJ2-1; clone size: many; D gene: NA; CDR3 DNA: TGCGCCAGCAGCTTAGAGCCCCAACACAAGATTCGTGAGCAGTTCTTC; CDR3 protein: CASSLEPQHKIREQFF
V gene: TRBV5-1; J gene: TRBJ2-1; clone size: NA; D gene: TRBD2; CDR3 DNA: TGCGCCAGCACGACTAGCGGGGGAGGCAATGAGCAGTTCTTC; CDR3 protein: CASTTSGGGNEQFF
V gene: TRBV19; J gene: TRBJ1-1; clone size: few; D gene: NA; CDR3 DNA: TGTGCCAGTAGTGAGCTAATAACCGCTCCAGGTGAAGCTTTCTTT; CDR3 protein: CASSELITAPGEAFF
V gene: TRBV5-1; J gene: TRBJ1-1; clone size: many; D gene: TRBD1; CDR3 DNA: TGCGCCAGCAGGGTGGGGACAGGGAGCACTGAAGCTTTCTTT; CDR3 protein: CASRVGTGSTEAFF
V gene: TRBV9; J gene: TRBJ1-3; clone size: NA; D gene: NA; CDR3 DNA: TGTGCCAGCAGCGTAGACCCGGGACCCTACTCTGGAAACACCATATATTTT; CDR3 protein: CASSVDPGPYSGNTIYF
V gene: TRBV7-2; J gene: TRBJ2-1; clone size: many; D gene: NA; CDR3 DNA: TGTGCCAGCAGTTTAAGGTCCCGGGTCTCAGGAGAGCAGTTCTTC; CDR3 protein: CASSLRSRVSGEQFF
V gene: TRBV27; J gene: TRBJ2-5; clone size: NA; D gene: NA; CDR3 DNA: TGTGCCAGCAGCGCGACAAGGGGCTTCGGTGAGACCCAGTACTTC; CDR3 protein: CASSATRGFGETQYF
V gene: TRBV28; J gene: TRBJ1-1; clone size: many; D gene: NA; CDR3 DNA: TGTGCCAGCAGAAAAGCCCGACGGTTAGTAGCCGGGGGCTTT; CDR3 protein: CASRKARRLVAGGF
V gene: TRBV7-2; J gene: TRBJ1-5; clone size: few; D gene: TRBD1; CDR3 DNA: TGTGCCAGCAGCCCGGACAGGTGGTCCAATCAGCCCCAGCATTTT; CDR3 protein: CASSPDRWSNQPQHF
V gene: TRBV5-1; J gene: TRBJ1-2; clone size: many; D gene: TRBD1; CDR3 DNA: TGCGCCAGCAGCTTGCGACAGGGAGGGGAAGGCTACACCTTC; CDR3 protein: CASSLRQGGEGYTF
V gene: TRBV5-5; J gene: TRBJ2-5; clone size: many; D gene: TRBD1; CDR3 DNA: TGTGCCAGCAGCTTAGCGGTAGGGGGCAGAAAGACCCAGTACTTC; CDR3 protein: CASSLAVGGRKTQYF
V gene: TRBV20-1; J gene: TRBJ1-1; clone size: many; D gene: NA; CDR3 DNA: TGCAGTCCACCACCGGGACGGGGAGGGACTGAAGCTTTCTTT; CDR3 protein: CSPPPGRGGTEAFF
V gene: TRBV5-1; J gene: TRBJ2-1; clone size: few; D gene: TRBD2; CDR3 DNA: TGCGCCAGCGAGGCGGGGGGGCTTTCTGAGCAGTTCTTC; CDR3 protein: CASEAGGLSEQFF
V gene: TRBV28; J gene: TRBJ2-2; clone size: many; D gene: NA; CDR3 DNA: TGTGCCAGCAGTTTCGTGCCACTCCGGGTCACCGGGGAGCTGTTTTTT; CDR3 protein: CASSFVPLRVTGELFF
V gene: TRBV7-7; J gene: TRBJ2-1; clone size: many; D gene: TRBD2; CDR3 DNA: TGTGCCAGCAGCTTAAGCGGGGGGAGCTCCTACAATGAGCAGTTCTTC; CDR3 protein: CASSLSGGSSYNEQFF
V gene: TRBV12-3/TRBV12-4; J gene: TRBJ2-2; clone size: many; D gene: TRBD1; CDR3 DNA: TGTGCCAGCAGTCCATGGGGACAGGTGAACACCGGGGAGCTGTTTTTT; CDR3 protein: CASSPWGQVNTGELFF
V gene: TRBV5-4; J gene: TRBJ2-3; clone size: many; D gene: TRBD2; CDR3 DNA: TGTGCCAGCAGCGGAGGACTAGGCGCAGATACGCAGTATTTT; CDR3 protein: CASSGGLGADTQYF
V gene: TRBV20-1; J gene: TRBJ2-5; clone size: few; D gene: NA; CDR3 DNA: TGCAGTGCTAGCGGATCCGGGGAAAAAGAGACCCAGTACTTC; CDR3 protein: CSASGSGEKETQYF
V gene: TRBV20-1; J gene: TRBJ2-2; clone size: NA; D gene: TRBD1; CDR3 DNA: TGCAGTGTGGACAGGGCGAACACCGGGGAGCTGTTTTTT; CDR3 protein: CSVDRANTGELFF
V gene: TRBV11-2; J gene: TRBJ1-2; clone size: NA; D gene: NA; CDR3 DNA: TGTGCCAGCAGCCTGACAGTAATCTATGGCTACACCTTC; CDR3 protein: CASSLTVIYGYTF
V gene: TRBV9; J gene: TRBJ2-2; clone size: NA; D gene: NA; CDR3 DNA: TGTGCCAGCAGCAAGACAGGAGCTAACACCGGGGAGCTGTTTTTT; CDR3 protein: CASSKTGANTGELFF
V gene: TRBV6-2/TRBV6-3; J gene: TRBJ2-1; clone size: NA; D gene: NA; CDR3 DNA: TGTGCCAGCAGTTACTCGGTCAGGGCCGGGGCCTACAATGAGCAGTTCTTC; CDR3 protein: CASSYSVRAGAYNEQFF
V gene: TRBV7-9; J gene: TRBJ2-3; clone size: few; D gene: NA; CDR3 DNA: TGTGCCAGCAGCCTAGGCCGGGACACCGATTCTAGCACAGATACGCAGTATTTT; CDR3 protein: CASSLGRDTDSSTDTQYF
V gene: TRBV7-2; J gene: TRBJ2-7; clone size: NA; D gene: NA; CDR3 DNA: TGTGCCAGCAGCTTCGAACAAACTTACGAGCAGTACTTC; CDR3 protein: CASSFEQTYEQYF
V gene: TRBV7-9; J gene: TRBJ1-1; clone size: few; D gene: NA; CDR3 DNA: TGTGCCAGCAGCGACCGGGACATGGTTGGTGTAGCTTTCTTT; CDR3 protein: CASSDRDMVGVAFF